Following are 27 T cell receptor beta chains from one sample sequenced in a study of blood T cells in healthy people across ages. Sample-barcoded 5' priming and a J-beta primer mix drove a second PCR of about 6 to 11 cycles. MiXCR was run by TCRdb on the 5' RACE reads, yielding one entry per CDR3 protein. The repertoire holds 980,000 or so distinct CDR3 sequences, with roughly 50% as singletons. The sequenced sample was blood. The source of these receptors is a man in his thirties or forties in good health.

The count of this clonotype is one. This chain's CDR3 is CSARDPGGGNTGELFF. CDR3 in DNA: TGCAGTGCTAGGGACCCAGGGGGGGGAAACACCGGGGAGCTGTTTTTT. The chain combines TRBV20-1 with TRBJ2-2; D possibly uses TRBD1 or TRBD2 (7 bases each). The V end was cut by 3 bases, the J end by 2 bases, with 16 bases between. The CDR3 is made up of 16 amino acids. Germline assignment: CDR1 DFQATT and CDR2 SNEGSKA (reference sequence).

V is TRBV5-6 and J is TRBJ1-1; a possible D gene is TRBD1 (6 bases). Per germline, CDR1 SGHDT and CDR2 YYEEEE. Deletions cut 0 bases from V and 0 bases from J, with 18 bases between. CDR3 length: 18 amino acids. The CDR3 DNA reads TGTGCCAGCAGCTTGGAAGGGGGACTTAGGGGTGTGAACACTGAAGCTTTCTTT. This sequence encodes CASSLEGGLRGVNTEAFF. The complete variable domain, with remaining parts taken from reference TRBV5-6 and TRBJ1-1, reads DAGVTQSPTHLIKTRGQQVTLRCSPKSGHDTVSWYQQALGQGPQFIFQYYEEEERQRGNFPDRFSGHQFPNYSSELNVNALLLGDSALYLCASSLEGGLRGVNTEAFFGQGTRLTVV.

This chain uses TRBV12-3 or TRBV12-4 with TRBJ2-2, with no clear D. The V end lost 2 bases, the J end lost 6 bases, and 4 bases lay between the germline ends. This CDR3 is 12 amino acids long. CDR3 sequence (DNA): TGTGCCAGCAGTTTACAACCCGGGGAGCTGTTTTTT. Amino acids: CASSLQPGELFF.

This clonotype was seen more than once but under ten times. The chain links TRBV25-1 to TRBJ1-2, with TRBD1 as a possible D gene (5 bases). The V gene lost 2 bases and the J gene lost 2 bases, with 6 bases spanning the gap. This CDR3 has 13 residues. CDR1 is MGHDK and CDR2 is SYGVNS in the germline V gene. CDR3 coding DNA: TGTGCCAGCAGTGAACCAGGGAACTATGGCTACACCTTC. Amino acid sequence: CASSEPGNYGYTF.

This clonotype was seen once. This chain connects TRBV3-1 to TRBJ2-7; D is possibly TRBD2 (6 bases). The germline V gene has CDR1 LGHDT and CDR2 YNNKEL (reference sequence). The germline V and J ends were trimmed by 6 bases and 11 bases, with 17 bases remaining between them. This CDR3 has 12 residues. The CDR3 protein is CASRSYGGKKYF. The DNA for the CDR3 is TGTGCCAGCAGATCCTACGGGGGAAAGAAGTACTTC.

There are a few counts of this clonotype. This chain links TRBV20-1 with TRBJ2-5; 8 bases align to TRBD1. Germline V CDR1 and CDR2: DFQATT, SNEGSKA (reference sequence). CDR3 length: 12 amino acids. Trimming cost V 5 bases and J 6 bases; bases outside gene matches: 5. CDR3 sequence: CSAQDRGQTQYF. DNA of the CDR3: TGCAGTGCTCAAGACAGGGGTCAGACCCAGTACTTC.

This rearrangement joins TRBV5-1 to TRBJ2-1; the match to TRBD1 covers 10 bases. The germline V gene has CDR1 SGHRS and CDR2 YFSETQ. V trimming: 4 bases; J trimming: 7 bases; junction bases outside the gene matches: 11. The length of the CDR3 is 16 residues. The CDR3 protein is CASSPWVRQGANEQFF. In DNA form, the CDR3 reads TGCGCCAGCAGCCCTTGGGTCCGACAGGGGGCGAATGAGCAGTTCTTC.

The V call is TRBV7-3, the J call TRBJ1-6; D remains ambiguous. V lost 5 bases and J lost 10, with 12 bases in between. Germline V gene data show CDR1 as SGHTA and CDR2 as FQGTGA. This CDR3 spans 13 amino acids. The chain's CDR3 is CASSRVAGSPLHF. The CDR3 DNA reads TGTGCCAGCAGCAGGGTTGCGGGCTCACCCCTCCACTTT.

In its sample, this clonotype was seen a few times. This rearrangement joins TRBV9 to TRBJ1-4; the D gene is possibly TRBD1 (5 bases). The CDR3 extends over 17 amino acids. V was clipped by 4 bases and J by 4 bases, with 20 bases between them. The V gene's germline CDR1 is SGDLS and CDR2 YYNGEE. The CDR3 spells CASSPTRGGLGNEKLFF. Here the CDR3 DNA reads TGTGCCAGCAGCCCTACCCGGGGGGGACTTGGTAATGAAAAACTGTTTTTT. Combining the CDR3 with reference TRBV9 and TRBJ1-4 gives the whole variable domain DSGVTQTPKHLITATGQRVTLRCSPRSGDLSVYWYQQSLDQGLQFLIQYYNGEERAKGNILERFSAQQFPDLHSELNLSSLELGDSALYFCASSPTRGGLGNEKLFFGSGTQLSVL.

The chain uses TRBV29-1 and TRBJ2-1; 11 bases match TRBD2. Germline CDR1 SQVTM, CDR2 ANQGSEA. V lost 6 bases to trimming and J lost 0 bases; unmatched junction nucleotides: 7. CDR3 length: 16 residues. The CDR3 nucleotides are TGCAGCGTAGCCGGGACTAGCGGAGGCTCCTACAATGAGCAGTTCTTC. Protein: CSVAGTSGGSYNEQFF.

The DNA for the CDR3 is TGTGCCAGCAGTACGGGTTTAGAGTACGAGCAGTACTTC. Translated, it gives CASSTGLEYEQYF. The gene calls are TRBV27 and TRBJ2-5; D is unclear. The better agreement between TRBJ2-7 and the DNA end casts doubt on the J call. Germline CDR1 and CDR2: MNHEY and SMNVEV (reference sequence). This CDR3 has 13 amino acids.

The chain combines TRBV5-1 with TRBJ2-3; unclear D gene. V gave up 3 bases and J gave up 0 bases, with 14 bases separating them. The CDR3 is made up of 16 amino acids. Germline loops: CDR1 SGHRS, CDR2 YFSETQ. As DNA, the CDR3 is TGCGCCAGCAGCTCTGGCCAGCGCGTAAGCACAGATACGCAGTATTTT. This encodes CASSSGQRVSTDTQYF.

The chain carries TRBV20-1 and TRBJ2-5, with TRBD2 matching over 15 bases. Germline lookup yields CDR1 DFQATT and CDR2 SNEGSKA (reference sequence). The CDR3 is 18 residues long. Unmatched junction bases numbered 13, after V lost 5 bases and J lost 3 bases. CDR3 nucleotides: TGCAGTGCTTCCAACCTCAGGACTAGCGGGGGGGTCGAAGAGACCCAGTACTTC. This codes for CSASNLRTSGGVEETQYF.

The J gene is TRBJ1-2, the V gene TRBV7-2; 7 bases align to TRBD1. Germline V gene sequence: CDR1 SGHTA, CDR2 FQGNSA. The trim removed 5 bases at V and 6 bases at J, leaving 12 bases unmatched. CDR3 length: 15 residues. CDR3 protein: CASSLLPGQAHGYTF. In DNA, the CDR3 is TGTGCCAGCAGCCTACTGCCCGGACAGGCACATGGCTACACCTTC.

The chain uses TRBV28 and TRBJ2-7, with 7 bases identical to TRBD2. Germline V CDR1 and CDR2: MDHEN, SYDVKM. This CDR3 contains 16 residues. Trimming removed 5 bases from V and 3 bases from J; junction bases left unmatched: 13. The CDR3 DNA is TGTGCCAGCAGTGTAAGGGGTTGGACTAGTCTCTACGAGCAGTACTTC. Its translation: CASSVRGWTSLYEQYF.

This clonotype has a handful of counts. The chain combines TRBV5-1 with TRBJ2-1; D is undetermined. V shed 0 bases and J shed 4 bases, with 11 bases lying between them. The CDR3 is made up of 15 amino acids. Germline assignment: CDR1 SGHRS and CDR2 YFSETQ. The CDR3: CASSLVAQVYNEQFF. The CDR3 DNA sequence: TGCGCCAGCAGCTTGGTGGCCCAGGTTTACAATGAGCAGTTCTTC. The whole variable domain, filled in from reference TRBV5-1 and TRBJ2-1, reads KAGVTQTPRYLIKTRGQQVTLSCSPISGHRSVSWYQQTPGQGLQFLFEYFSETQRNKGNFPGRFSGRQFSNSRSEMNVSTLELGDSALYLCASSLVAQVYNEQFFGPGTRLTVL.

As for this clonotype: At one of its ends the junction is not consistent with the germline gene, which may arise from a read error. The CDR3 is CASRRGLAGGSYEPYF. CDR3 nucleotides: TGTGCCAGCAGACGAGGACTAGCGGGGGGCTCCTACGAGCCGTACTTC. The chain employs TRBV25-1 and TRBJ2-7; 14 bases are a match to TRBD2. CDR1 is MGHDK, CDR2 SYGVNS, per germline. The CDR3 loop spans 16 amino acids.

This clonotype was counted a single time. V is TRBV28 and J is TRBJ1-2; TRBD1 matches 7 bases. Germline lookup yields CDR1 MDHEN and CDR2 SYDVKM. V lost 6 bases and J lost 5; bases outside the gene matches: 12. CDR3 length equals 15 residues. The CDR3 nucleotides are TGTGCCAGCAGAATCGATCTGACAGGGAGGTATGGCTACACCTTC. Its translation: CASRIDLTGRYGYTF.

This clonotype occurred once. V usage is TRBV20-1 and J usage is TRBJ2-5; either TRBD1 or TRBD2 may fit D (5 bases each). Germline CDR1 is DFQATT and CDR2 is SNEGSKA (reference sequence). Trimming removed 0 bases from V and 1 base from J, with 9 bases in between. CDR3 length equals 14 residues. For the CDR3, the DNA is TGCAGTGCTAGAGATAGAGGGACCCAAGAGACCCAGTACTTC. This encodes CSARDRGTQETQYF.

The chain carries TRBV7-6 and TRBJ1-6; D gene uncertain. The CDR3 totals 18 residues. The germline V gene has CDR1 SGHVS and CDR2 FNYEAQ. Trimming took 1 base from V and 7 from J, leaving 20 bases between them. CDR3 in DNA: TGTGCCAGCAGCTTAGACGTTGCAGGTCAGGCAAGAAATTCACCCCTCCACTTT. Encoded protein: CASSLDVAGQARNSPLHF.

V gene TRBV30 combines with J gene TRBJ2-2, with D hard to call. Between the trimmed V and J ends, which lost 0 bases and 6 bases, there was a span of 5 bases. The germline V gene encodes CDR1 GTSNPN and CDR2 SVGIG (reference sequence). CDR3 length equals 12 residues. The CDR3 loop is CAWSVQAGELFF. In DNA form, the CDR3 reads TGTGCCTGGAGTGTACAAGCCGGGGAGCTGTTTTTT.

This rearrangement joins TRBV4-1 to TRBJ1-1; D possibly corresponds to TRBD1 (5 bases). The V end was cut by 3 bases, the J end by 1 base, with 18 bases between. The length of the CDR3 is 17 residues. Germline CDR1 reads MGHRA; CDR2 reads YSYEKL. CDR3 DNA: TGCGCCAGCAGCCAGAGGGTAACGGGACTCCAGAACACTGAAGCTTTCTTT. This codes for CASSQRVTGLQNTEAFF.

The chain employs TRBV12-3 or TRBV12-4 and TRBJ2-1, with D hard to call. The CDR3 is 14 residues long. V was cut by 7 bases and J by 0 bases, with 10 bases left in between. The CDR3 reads CASTPPSSYNEQFF. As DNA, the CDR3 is TGTGCCAGCACCCCTCCCAGCTCCTACAATGAGCAGTTCTTC.

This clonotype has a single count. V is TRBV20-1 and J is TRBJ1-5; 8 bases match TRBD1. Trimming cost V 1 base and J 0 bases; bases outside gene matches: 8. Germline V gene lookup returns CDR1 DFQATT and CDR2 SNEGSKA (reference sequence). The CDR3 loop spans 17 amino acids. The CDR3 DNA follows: TGCAGTGCTAGAGCTCCCGGGACAGGAGTTAGCAATCAGCCCCAGCATTTT. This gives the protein CSARAPGTGVSNQPQHF.

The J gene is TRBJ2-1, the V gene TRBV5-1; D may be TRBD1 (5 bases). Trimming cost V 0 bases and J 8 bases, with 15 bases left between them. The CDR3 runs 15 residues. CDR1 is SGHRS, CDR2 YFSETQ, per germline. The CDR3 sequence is CASSLGRIEGDEQFF. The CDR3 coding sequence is TGCGCCAGCAGCTTGGGACGCATAGAAGGGGATGAGCAGTTCTTC.

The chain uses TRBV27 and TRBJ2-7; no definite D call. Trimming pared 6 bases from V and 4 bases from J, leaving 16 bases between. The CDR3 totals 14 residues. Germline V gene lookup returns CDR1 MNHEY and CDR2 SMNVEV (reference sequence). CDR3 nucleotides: TGTGCCAGCAGCCCTTTTGGCTGGGGTTACGAGCAGTACTTC. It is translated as CASSPFGWGYEQYF.

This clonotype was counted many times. Here the CDR3 reads CASSLRWDSVNEQFF. The CDR3 nucleotides read TGTGCCAGCAGCTTACGGTGGGACTCGGTCAATGAGCAGTTCTTC. The chain recombines TRBV7-2 with TRBJ2-1, with D tentatively TRBD2 (6 bases). Per germline, CDR1 SGHTA and CDR2 FQGNSA. Trimming cost V 2 bases and J 6 bases, with 14 bases left between them. The CDR3 spans 15 residues.